The sequence of this T cell receptor (beta chain) was determined in a study of CD8+ T cells in alopecia areata. This CDR3 has 15 amino acids. Germline V gene lookup returns CDR1 SEHNR and CDR2 FQNEAQ (reference sequence). Unmatched junction bases numbered 9, after V lost 5 bases and J lost 6 bases. CD4+ and CD8+ T cells were sorted from PBMCs. Whole-study findings and limits: Sequenced scalp T cells also include alphabeta T cells resident in normal skin. Normal scalp showed lower clonality than lesional scalp, especially alopecia totalis/universalis.

This clone occurred a few times. Its antigen is still unknown. Following RNA extraction, reverse transcription yielded cDNA that acted as the sequencing template. Here immunoSEQ multiplex PCR was the method, and the copy in TCRdb shows in-frame clones only, minus some. The table has 150,000 to 200,000 clones, about 54% seen once; the top ten hold approximately 4.3%. The sample consisted of CD4+ T cells sorted from blood. The source is a human donor in good health. This chain joins TRBV7-9 and TRBJ2-5, with 10 bases aligning to TRBD1. The CDR3 region is CASSLGQGDLKTQYF. The CDR3 nucleotides are TGTGCCAGCAGCCTAGGACAGGGGGATTTGAAGACCCAGTACTTC.